Shown below are 25 T cell receptor beta chains from a single sample sequenced in a study of control samples from healthy donors and cancer patients. Generated by immunoSEQ multiplex PCR, the TCRdb table keeps only in-frame clones and is missing some. Of 170,000 or so clones listed, around 91% were seen once; the top ten hold roughly 1.3%. The source material was blood. These receptors were obtained from a woman in her fifties or sixties in good health.

V usage is TRBV5-4 and J usage is TRBJ2-2, with 11 bases that match TRBD2. The V and J ends lost 5 bases and 5 bases, in that order; junction bases with no gene match: 5. Germline V gene lookup returns CDR1 SGHNT and CDR2 YYREEE (reference sequence). This CDR3 has 15 amino acids. CDR3 bases: TGTGCCAGCAGTCTTAGCGGGGGGGCGACCGGGGAGCTGTTTTTT. Translating gives CASSLSGGATGELFF.

The chain joins TRBV27 to TRBJ1-6, with a possible D match to TRBD1 (6 bases). V shed 6 bases and J shed 0 bases, with 15 bases lying between them. The germline V gene has CDR1 MNHEY and CDR2 SMNVEV (reference sequence). The length of the CDR3 is 17 residues. CDR3 DNA sequence: TGTGCCAGCAGCAGGGGCCAAGGATTCTCCTATAATTCACCCCTCCACTTT. Residues: CASSRGQGFSYNSPLHF.

V usage is TRBV7-3 and J usage is TRBJ1-1, with TRBD1 identical over 7 bases. The CDR3 is 13 residues long. With V trimmed by 5 bases and J by 3 bases, 3 bases remained unmatched. CDR1 is SGHTA, CDR2 FQGTGA, per germline. The CDR3 region has the DNA TGTGCCAGCAGCAAAGACAGGGACACTGAAGCTTTCTTT. Protein sequence: CASSKDRDTEAFF.

The chain links TRBV15 to TRBJ1-2, with a tentative D call TRBD1 (6 bases). V was clipped by 1 base and J by 6 bases, with 27 bases between them. In germline, CDR1 is LNHNV, CDR2 YYDKDF (reference sequence). This CDR3 comprises 19 residues. In DNA form, the CDR3 reads TGTGCCACCAGCAGAGGCCGCGCCGGTGGGACACCTGGGCGTGATGGCTACACCTTC. Encoded protein: CATSRGRAGGTPGRDGYTF.

V and J are TRBV7-2 and TRBJ1-3; 7 nucleotides agree with TRBD1. V was clipped by 5 bases and J by 4 bases; unmatched bases: 14. Germline V lookup: CDR1 SGHTA, CDR2 FQGNSA. The CDR3 is 17 amino acids. In DNA form, the CDR3 reads TGTGCCAGCAGCGGACCTCTTCGGGACAGTTCCGGAAACACCATATATTTT. Its translation: CASSGPLRDSSGNTIYF.

V and J are TRBV5-1 and TRBJ2-5; the match to TRBD1 covers 7 bases. The CDR3 is made up of 14 amino acids. With V trimmed by 5 bases and J by 2 bases, 6 bases remained unmatched. Germline V lookup: CDR1 SGHRS, CDR2 YFSETQ. CDR3 residues: CASSPGGKQETQYF. The DNA of the CDR3 is TGCGCCAGCAGTCCAGGGGGTAAACAAGAGACCCAGTACTTC.

V usage is TRBV28 and J usage is TRBJ1-3; D unclear. Germline CDR1 MDHEN, CDR2 SYDVKM. V was clipped by 3 bases and J by 3 bases, with 18 bases between them. This CDR3 contains 17 residues. The CDR3 region has the DNA TGTGCCAGCAGTTTTAGCCCCCTGGGTGGTGGTGGAAACACCATATATTTT. Translated, it gives CASSFSPLGGGGNTIYF.

This chain links TRBV14 with TRBJ2-7; 8 nucleotides align to TRBD2. The V gene end was trimmed by 1 base and the J gene end by 6 bases; junction bases not matched to a gene: 5. The V gene's germline CDR1 is SGHDN and CDR2 FVKESK. CDR3 length equals 14 residues. The CDR3: CASSQVRGGREQYF. In nucleotides, the CDR3 is TGTGCCAGCAGCCAAGTTCGGGGGGGGCGCGAGCAGTACTTC.

This clone was picked up one time. This rearrangement joins TRBV6-2 or TRBV6-3 to TRBJ2-4, with D maybe TRBD2 (6 bases). Germline CDR1 and CDR2: MNHEY and SVGEGT. This CDR3 region has 15 residues. Trimming pared 3 bases from V and 2 bases from J, leaving 11 bases between. The CDR3 sequence: CASSYEGLSKNIQYF. The CDR3 coding sequence is TGTGCCAGCAGTTATGAGGGACTGTCCAAAAACATTCAGTACTTC.

The rearrangement links TRBV7-3 to TRBJ1-6; D is undetermined. Germline V gene sequence: CDR1 SGHTA, CDR2 FQGTGA. CDR3 length equals 14 residues. Deletions cut 5 bases from V and 7 bases from J, with 12 bases between. CDR3 loop: CASSESGKNSPLHF. CDR3 coding DNA: TGTGCCAGCAGCGAAAGTGGGAAAAATTCACCCCTCCACTTT.

In its sample, this clone was seen a few times. J is TRBJ1-2 and V is TRBV19, with 7 bases aligning to TRBD1. The CDR3 totals 17 residues. Germline CDR1 reads LNHDA; CDR2 reads SQIVND (reference sequence). The J segment lost 4 bases and the V segment lost 7 bases, leaving 18 bases of the junction unmatched. The CDR3 region has the DNA TGTGCCAGTACCAATCCCTATCGACAGGGCTTGCGCTATGGCTACACCTTC. Translated, it gives CASTNPYRQGLRYGYTF. The full variable domain, in which reference TRBV19 and TRBJ1-2 provide the parts outside the CDR3, is DGGITQSPKYLFRKEGQNVTLSCEQNLNHDAMYWYRQDPGQGLRLIYYSQIVNDFQKGDIAEGYSVSREKKESFPLTVTSAQKNPTAFYLCASTNPYRQGLRYGYTFGSGTRLTVV.

The V gene is TRBV7-2, the J gene TRBJ2-2; 9 bases agree with TRBD2. The CDR3 consists of 15 residues. Losses at the gene ends were 1 base for V and 6 bases for J; bases not matched to a gene: 3. In germline, CDR1 is SGHTA, CDR2 FQGNSA. CDR3 residues: CASSLGGRASGELFF. The CDR3 DNA reads as TGTGCCAGCAGCTTAGGCGGGAGGGCCTCCGGGGAGCTGTTTTTT.

V is TRBV7-2 and J is TRBJ1-1; D remains unclear. V lost 2 bases and J 5 bases, leaving 18 bases between the germline ends. Germline V gives CDR1 SGHTA, CDR2 FQGNSA. This CDR3 is built from 16 residues. Written as DNA, the CDR3 is TGTGCCAGCAGCTTAATAAGGGCCAGAGGACGGACTGAAGCTTTCTTT. Residues: CASSLIRARGRTEAFF.

This clone showed up just a few times. The chain is built from TRBV10-3 and TRBJ2-5, with 8 bases fitting TRBD1. CDR3 size: 13 residues. CDR1 and CDR2 (germline): ENHRY, SYGVKD. V shed 4 bases, J shed 5 bases, and the junction held 3 bases outside the gene matches. The CDR3 sequence: CAISGRGLETQYF. In DNA, the CDR3 is TGTGCCATCAGTGGCAGGGGGCTTGAGACCCAGTACTTC.

The gene calls are TRBV11-3 and TRBJ2-7, with D uncertain. V was clipped by 10 bases and J by 4 bases, with 8 bases between them. This CDR3 is 10 amino acids long. Germline CDR1 SGHNT, CDR2 YENEEA. The CDR3 here is CATSRYEQYF. In nucleotides, the CDR3 is TGTGCCACCTCGAGATACGAGCAGTACTTC.

The chain carries TRBV10-3 and TRBJ2-3; D remains ambiguous. V was cut by 4 bases and J by 0 bases, with 17 bases left in between. Germline CDR1 reads ENHRY; CDR2 reads SYGVKD. This CDR3 region has 17 residues. CDR3 DNA sequence: TGTGCCATCAGTGGGGATGGTCCTCAGCCTAGCACAGATACGCAGTATTTT. Translating it yields CAISGDGPQPSTDTQYF.

This chain links TRBV11-2 with TRBJ2-5, with unresolved D. This CDR3 is 15 amino acids long. Trimming shortened V by 3 bases and J by 0 bases, and 11 bases separated the two germline ends. CDR1 and CDR2 from the germline V gene are SGHAT and FQNNGV. The CDR3, as DNA: TGTGCCAGCAGCTTCCAACAACAGTACCAAGAGACCCAGTACTTC. This sequence encodes CASSFQQQYQETQYF.

A single count supports this clone. The chain has TRBV19 and TRBJ2-2, with 9 bases fitting TRBD2. The CDR3 consists of 16 residues. Germline values: CDR1 LNHDA, CDR2 SQIVND (reference sequence). V dropped 4 bases and J dropped 8; count of bases not matched to a gene: 11. The DNA of the CDR3 is TGTGCCAGTAGTACTGGGACTAGCCGAACTCGGGGGGAGCTGTTTTTT. It specifies CASSTGTSRTRGELFF.

The chain has TRBV6-2 or TRBV6-3 and TRBJ1-5, with unresolved D. The CDR3 contains 20 residues. V lost 0 bases, J lost 1 base, and 22 bases lay in between. In germline, CDR1 is MNHEY, CDR2 SVGEGT. In DNA form, the CDR3 reads TGTGCCAGCAGTTACTCCATCGACCCGCAAAGGTCACAAAGCAATCAGCCCCAGCATTTT. Protein product: CASSYSIDPQRSQSNQPQHF.

The chain couples TRBV5-4 to TRBJ1-1, with no clear D. Deletions cut 4 bases from V and 1 base from J, with 14 bases between. There are 15 residues in the CDR3. The germline gives CDR1 SGHNT, CDR2 YYREEE (reference sequence). The CDR3 sequence: CASSPGGAANTEAFF. The CDR3 nucleotides are TGTGCCAGCAGCCCGGGCGGTGCGGCGAACACTGAAGCTTTCTTT.

A few counts support this clone. The J gene is TRBJ1-1, the V gene TRBV6-6, with D possibly matching TRBD1 (6 bases). With 7 bases removed from V and 7 bases from J, the gap between germline ends came to 10 bases. This CDR3 is 11 amino acids long. Germline V CDR1 and CDR2: MNHNY, SVGAGI (reference sequence). For the CDR3, the DNA is TGTGCCAGCACAAGGGGGGGTGAAGCTTTCTTT. Protein product: CASTRGGEAFF.

The chain has TRBV27 and TRBJ1-5; 9 bases line up with TRBD1. V lost 5 bases, J lost 4 bases, and 6 bases stayed unmatched. The CDR3 totals 15 residues. Germline CDR1 is MNHEY and CDR2 is SMNVEV (reference sequence). This chain's CDR3 is CASSPRDRVNQPQHF. The CDR3 DNA reads as TGTGCCAGCAGTCCCCGGGACAGGGTAAATCAGCCCCAGCATTTT.

The chain has TRBV5-4 and TRBJ2-1; D is possibly TRBD2 (5 bases). Germline V gene lookup returns CDR1 SGHNT and CDR2 YYREEE (reference sequence). This CDR3 is 14 amino acids long. V lost 0 bases, J lost 5 bases, and 9 bases lay in between. CDR3 DNA: TGTGCCAGCAGCTTGGAGCCTAGCAACAATGAGCAGTTCTTC. As protein: CASSLEPSNNEQFF.

The rearrangement joins TRBV27 to TRBJ2-3, with TRBD1 as a possible D gene (5 bases). The CDR3 loop spans 17 amino acids. CDR1 and CDR2 from the germline V gene are MNHEY and SMNVEV (reference sequence). V was pared by 6 bases and J by 2 bases, with 21 bases between. The CDR3, as DNA: TGTGCCAGCAGCCTTGGGGCGGTTGTGCATCACACAGATACGCAGTATTTT. This translates into CASSLGAVVHHTDTQYF.

The chain is built from TRBV2 and TRBJ2-1, with TRBD1 as a possible D gene (5 bases). V lost 3 bases, J lost 6 bases, and 12 bases lay in between. The CDR3 is 14 residues long. CDR1 is SNHLY, CDR2 FYNNEI, per germline. The CDR3 coding sequence is TGTGCCAGCAGTGATAGTTGGCAGGGCAATGAGCAGTTCTTC. Protein: CASSDSWQGNEQFF.